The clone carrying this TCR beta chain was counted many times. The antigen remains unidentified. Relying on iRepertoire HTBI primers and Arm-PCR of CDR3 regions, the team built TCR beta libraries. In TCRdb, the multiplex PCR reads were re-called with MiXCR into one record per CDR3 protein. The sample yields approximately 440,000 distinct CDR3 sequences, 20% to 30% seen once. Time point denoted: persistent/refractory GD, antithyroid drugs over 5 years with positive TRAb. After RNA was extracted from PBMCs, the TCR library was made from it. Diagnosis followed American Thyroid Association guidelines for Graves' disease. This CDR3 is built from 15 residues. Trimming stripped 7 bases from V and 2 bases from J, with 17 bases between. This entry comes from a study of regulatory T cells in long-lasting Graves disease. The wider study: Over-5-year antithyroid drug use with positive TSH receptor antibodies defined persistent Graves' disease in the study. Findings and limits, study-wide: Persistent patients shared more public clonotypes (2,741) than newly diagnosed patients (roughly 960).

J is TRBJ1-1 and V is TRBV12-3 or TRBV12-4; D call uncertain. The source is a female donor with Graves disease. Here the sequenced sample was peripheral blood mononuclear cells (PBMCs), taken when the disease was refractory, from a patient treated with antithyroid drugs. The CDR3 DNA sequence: TGTGCCAGCATTCTCCGAAGGCAGCCAAACACTGAAGCTTTCTTT. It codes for CASILRRQPNTEAFF.